The subject of this entry is one TCR beta chain. V shed 2 bases and J shed 5 bases, with 7 bases lying between them. The CDR3 spans 13 residues. This entry comes from a study of blood T cell repertoires in COVID-19. Original methodology: How many nucleated cells were present was estimated from reference gene primer amplification. Measured with immunoSEQ multiplex PCR; TCRdb has only the in-frame clones, and not every one. V and J calls and clone size follow that table, whereas D and trimming were derived from the DNA. The sample has 200,000 to 250,000 clones; 83% are singletons. Ages ranged from about 18 to 89 years, with residence in around 24 US areas. Participant-given clinical history determined each cohort assignment. Exposed participants came across a COVID-19 case within 2 weeks before study entry.

The chain combines TRBV12-3 or TRBV12-4 with TRBJ2-4; D is undetermined. The TCR originated in a woman aged 40 to 50 who had been exposed to COVID-19. The sequenced sample consisted of PBMCs or T cells enriched from blood (not recorded which). CDR3 in DNA: TGTGCCAGCAGTTTACGACACCAAAACATTCAGTACTTC. Its protein is CASSLRHQNIQYF.